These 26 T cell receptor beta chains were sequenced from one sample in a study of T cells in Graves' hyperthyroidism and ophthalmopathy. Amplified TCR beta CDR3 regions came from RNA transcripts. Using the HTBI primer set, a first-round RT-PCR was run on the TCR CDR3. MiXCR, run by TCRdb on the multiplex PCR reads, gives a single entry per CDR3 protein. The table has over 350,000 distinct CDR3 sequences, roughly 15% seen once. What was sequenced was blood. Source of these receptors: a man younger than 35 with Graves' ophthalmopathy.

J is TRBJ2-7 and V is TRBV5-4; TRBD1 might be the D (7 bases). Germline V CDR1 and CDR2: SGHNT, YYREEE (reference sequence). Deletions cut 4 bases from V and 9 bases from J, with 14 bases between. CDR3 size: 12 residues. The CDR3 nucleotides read TGTGCCAGCAGCCGGGGGACAGACGGGCAGTACTTC. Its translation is CASSRGTDGQYF.

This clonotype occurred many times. Written as DNA, the CDR3 is TGTGCCAGCAGTTACACGAGACAGGGGGCCTACGAGCAGTACTTC. It yields the protein CASSYTRQGAYEQYF. V gene TRBV6-5 combines with J gene TRBJ2-7, with TRBD1 identical over 9 bases. The CDR3 loop spans 15 amino acids. The J segment lost 2 bases and the V segment lost 2 bases, leaving 4 bases of the junction unmatched. Germline V lookup: CDR1 MNHEY, CDR2 SVGAGI.

CDR3 bases: TGTGCCAGCAGCTTCGCAGGGGGCTCTAATTCACCCCTCCACTTT. Its protein product is CASSFAGGSNSPLHF. The V and J genes are TRBV7-9 and TRBJ1-6; TRBD1 agrees at 8 bases. J lost 6 bases, V lost 3 bases, and 4 bases had no gene match. The CDR3 totals 15 residues. Germline CDR1 and CDR2: SEHNR and FQNEAQ (reference sequence).

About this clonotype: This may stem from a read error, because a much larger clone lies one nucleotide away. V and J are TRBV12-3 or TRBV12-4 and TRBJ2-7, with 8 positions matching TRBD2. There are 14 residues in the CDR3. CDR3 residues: CASSQSGRGYGQYF. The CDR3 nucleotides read TGTGCCAGCAGTCAAAGCGGGAGAGGGTACGGGCAGTACTTC.

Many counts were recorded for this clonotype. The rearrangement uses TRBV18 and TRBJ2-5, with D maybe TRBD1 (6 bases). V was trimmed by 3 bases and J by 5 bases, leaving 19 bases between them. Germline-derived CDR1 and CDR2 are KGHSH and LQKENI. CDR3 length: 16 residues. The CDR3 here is CASSPLDRSFSETQYF. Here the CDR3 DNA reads TGTGCCAGCTCACCTCTGGACAGATCTTTTTCGGAGACCCAGTACTTC.

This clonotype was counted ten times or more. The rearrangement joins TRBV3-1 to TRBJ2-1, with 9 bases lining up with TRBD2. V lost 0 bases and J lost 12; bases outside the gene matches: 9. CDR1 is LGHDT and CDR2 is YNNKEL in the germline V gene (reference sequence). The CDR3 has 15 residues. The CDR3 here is CASSQDAGGATGQFF. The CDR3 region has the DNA TGTGCCAGCAGCCAAGATGCGGGAGGGGCTACGGGGCAGTTCTTC.

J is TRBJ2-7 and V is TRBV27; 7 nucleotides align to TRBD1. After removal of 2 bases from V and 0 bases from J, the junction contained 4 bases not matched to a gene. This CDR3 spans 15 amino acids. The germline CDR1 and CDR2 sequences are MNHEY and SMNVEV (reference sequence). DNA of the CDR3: TGTGCCAGCAGTTTAAGGGGGCTAGGCTCCTACGAGCAGTACTTC. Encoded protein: CASSLRGLGSYEQYF.

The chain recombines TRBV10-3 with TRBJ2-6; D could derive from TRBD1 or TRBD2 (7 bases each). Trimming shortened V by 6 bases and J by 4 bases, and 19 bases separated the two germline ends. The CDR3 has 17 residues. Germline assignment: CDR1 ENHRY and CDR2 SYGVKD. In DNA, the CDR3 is TGTGCCATCAGGGGGGAGGGGGCCAGTACCGGGGCCAACGTCCTGACTTTC. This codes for CAIRGEGASTGANVLTF.

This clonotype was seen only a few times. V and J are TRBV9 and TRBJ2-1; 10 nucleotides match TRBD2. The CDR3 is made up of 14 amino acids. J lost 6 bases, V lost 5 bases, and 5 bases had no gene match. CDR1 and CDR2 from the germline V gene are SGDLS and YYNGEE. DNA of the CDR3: TGTGCCAGCAGGAGGGCTAGCGGGAGCAATGAGCAGTTCTTC. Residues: CASRRASGSNEQFF.

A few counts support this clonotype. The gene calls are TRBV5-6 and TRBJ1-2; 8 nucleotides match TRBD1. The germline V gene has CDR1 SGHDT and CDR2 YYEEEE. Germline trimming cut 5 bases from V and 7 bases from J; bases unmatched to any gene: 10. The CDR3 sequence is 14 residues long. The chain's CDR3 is CASRQGQGISGYTF. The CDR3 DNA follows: TGTGCCAGCAGACAAGGACAGGGAATAAGTGGCTACACCTTC.

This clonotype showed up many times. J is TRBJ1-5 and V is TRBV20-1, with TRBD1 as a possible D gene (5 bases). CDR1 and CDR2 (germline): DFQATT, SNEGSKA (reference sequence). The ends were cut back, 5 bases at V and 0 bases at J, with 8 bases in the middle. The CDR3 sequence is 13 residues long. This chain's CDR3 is CSASQGSNQPQHF. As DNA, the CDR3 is TGCAGTGCTTCGCAGGGTAGCAATCAGCCCCAGCATTTT.

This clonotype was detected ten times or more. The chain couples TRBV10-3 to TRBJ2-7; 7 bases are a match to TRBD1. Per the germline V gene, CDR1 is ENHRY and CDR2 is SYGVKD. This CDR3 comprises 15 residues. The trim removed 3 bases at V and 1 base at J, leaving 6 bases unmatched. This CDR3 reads CAISDRQGESYEQYF. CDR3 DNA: TGTGCCATCAGTGACAGGCAGGGGGAGTCCTACGAGCAGTACTTC.

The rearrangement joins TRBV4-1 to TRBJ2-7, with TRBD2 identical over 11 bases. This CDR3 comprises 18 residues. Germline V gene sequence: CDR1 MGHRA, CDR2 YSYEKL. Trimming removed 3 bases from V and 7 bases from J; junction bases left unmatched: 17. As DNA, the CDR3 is TGCGCCAGCAGCCATTCTATAGCGGGGGGGCCGATAGAGGAGGAGCAGTACTTC. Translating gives CASSHSIAGGPIEEEQYF.

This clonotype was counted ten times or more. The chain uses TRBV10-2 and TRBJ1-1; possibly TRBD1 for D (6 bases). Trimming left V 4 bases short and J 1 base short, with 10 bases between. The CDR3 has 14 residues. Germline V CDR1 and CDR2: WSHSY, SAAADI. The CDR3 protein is CASSVGGQNTEAFF. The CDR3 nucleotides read TGCGCCAGCAGTGTTGGGGGACAGAACACTGAAGCTTTCTTT.

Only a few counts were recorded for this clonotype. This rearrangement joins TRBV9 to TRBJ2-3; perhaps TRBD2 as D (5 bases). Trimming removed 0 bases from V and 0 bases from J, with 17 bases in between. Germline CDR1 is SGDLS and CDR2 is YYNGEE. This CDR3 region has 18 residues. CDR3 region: CASSVGVARRSSTDTQYF. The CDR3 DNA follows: TGTGCCAGCAGCGTAGGGGTAGCGAGAAGATCTAGCACAGATACGCAGTATTTT.

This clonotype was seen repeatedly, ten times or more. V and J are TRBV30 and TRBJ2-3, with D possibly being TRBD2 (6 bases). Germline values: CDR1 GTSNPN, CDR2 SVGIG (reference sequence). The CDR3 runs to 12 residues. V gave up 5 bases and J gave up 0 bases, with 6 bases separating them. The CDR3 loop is CAWGGSTDTQYF. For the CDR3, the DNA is TGTGCCTGGGGGGGGAGCACAGATACGCAGTATTTT.

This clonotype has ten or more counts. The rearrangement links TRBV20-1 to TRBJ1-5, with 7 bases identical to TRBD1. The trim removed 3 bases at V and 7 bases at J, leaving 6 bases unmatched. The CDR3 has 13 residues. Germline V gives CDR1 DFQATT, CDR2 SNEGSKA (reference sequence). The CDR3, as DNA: TGCAGTGCTAGTATTACAGGGGAACAGCCCCAGCATTTT. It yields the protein CSASITGEQPQHF.

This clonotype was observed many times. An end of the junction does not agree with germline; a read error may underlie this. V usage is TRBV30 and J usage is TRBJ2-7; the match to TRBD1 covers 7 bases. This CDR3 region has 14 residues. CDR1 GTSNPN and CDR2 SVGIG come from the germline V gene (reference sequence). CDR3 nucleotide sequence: TGTGCCTGGAGTCCCCCCGGGACAGCCTACGGGCAGTACTTC. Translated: CAWSPPGTAYGQYF.

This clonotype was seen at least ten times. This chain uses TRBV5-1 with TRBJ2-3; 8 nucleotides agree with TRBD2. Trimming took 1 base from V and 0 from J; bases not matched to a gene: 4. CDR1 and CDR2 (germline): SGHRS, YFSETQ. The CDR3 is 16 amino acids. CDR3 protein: CASSLRVAGSTDTQYF. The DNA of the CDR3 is TGCGCCAGCAGCTTGCGGGTAGCGGGAAGCACAGATACGCAGTATTTT.

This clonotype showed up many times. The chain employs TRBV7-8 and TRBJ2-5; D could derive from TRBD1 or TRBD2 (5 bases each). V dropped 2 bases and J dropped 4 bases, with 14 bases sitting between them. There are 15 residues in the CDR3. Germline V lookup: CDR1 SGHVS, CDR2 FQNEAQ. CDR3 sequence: CASSLWDAEGETQYF. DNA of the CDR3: TGTGCCAGCAGCTTATGGGACGCCGAAGGAGAGACCCAGTACTTC.

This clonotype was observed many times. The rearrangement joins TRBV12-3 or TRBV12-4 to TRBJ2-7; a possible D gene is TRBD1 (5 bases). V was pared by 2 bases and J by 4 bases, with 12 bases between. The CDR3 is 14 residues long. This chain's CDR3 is CASSLPPDSYEQYF. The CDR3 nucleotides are TGTGCCAGCAGTTTACCCCCTGACAGTTACGAGCAGTACTTC.

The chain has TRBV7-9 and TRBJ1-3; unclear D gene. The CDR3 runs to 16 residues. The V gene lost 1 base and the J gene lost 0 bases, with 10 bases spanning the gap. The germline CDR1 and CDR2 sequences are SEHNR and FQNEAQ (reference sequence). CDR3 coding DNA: TGTGCCAGCAGCTTAGTAGGGCCCTACTCTGGAAACACCATATATTTT. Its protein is CASSLVGPYSGNTIYF.

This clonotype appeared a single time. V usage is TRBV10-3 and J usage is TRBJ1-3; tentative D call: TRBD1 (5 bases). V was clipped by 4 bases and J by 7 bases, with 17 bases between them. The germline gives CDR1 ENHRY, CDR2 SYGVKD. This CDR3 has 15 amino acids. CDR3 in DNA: TGTGCCATCAGTGCTGAGGGACGCTCGAGGAACACCATATATTTT. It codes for CAISAEGRSRNTIYF.

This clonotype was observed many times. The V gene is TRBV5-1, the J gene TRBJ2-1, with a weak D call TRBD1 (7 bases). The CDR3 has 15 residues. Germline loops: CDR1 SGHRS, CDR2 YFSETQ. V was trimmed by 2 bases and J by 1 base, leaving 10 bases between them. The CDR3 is CASSFRGESYNEQFF. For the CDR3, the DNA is TGCGCCAGCAGCTTCAGGGGGGAGTCCTACAATGAGCAGTTCTTC.

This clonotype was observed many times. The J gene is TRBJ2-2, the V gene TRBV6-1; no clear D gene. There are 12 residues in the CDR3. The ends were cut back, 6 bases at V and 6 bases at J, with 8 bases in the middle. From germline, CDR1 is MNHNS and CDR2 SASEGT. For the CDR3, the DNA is TGTGCCAGCAGACCGTATTCCGGGGAGCTGTTTTTT. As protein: CASRPYSGELFF.

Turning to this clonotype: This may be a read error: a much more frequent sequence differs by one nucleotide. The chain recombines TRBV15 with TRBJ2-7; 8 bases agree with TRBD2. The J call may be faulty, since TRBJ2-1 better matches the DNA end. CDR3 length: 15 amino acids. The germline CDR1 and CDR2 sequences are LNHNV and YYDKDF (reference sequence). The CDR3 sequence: CATSRAGGASYEQFF. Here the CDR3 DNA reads TGTGCCACCAGCAGAGCGGGAGGGGCCTCCTACGAGCAGTTCTTC.